The following is a T cell receptor beta chain sequence with its context. This record belongs to a study of blood T cell repertoires in COVID-19. Background on the study: The United States, Italy and Spain were the sources of the acute and convalescent COVID-19 samples. Sample material is recorded as cDNA or gDNA derived from T cells, B-cell-depleted T cells, or PBMCs.

The V gene lost 6 bases and the J gene lost 1 base, with 6 bases spanning the gap. The length of the CDR3 is 12 residues. The germline CDR1 and CDR2 sequences are MGHDK and SYGVNS. Authors' analysis steps: Quantification of nucleated cells was approximated via reference gene primer amplification. Measured with immunoSEQ multiplex PCR; TCRdb has only the in-frame clones, and not every one. D and trimming come from the DNA, and the V and J calls and clone size come from that table. The table lists under 300,000 clones, 80% to 85% of them singletons, with 3% to 4% in the top ten. The genes are TRBV25-1 and TRBJ1-1; D is uncertain. Sequenced sample: peripheral blood. The receptor was isolated from a woman under 30 with acute or convalescent COVID-19. The CDR3 DNA is TGTGCCAGCAGCTACAGGAACACTGAAGCTTTCTTT. This gives the protein CASSYRNTEAFF.